Listed below are T cell receptor beta chains from one sample, sequenced in a study of early T cells in non-severe SARS-CoV-2 infection. TCRdb re-derived calls from the 5' RACE reads in MiXCR, one entry per CDR3 protein. The data hold around 60,000 distinct CDR3 sequences, with under 15% observed a single time. Input material: whole blood. The receptors originated from an adult who was a healthcare worker with PCR-confirmed SARS-CoV-2 infection or an uninfected control (not recorded which). Both conserved end residues are part of each CDR3. The order of the fields is D gene, clone size, V gene, J gene, CDR3 DNA, CDR3 protein. The D gene is left open where the match is weak. Clone size is not always given. Where it is, it says once, few, many or a class for expanded clones.

D gene: .
clone size: few
V gene: TRBV28
J gene: TRBJ2-5
CDR3 DNA: TGTGCCAGCAGTTCTGGGGCCCAGTACCAAGAGACCCAGTACTTC
CDR3 protein: CASSSGAQYQETQYF

D gene: .
clone size: .
V gene: TRBV3-1
J gene: TRBJ1-5
CDR3 DNA: TGTGCCAGCAGCCGGAGCGGGGCGGTCAATCAGCCCCAGCATTTT
CDR3 protein: CASSRSGAVNQPQHF

D gene: TRBD1
clone size: .
V gene: TRBV28
J gene: TRBJ1-1
CDR3 DNA: TGTGCCAGCAGTCCTAGGCTGGGACAGCGCAAAATAAACACTGAAGCTTTCTTT
CDR3 protein: CASSPRLGQRKINTEAFF

D gene: TRBD2
clone size: many
V gene: TRBV11-2
J gene: TRBJ2-1
CDR3 DNA: TGTGCCAGCTCCAAACTAGCGGGGGCCTTAAATGAGCAGTTCTTC
CDR3 protein: CASSKLAGALNEQFF

D gene: .
clone size: many
V gene: TRBV18
J gene: TRBJ1-3
CDR3 DNA: TGTGCCAGCTCTCCGCGAGGGACCGGAAACACCATATATTTT
CDR3 protein: CASSPRGTGNTIYF

D gene: TRBD2
clone size: many
V gene: TRBV24-1
J gene: TRBJ2-3
CDR3 DNA: TGTGCCACCAGTGATCCAGGGACTAGCGGGAGATATACGCAGTATTTT
CDR3 protein: CATSDPGTSGRYTQYF

D gene: TRBD1
clone size: .
V gene: TRBV20-1
J gene: TRBJ1-2
CDR3 DNA: TGCAGTGCCAGCGTGGGACAGCAATATGGCTACACCTTC
CDR3 protein: CSASVGQQYGYTF

D gene: .
clone size: many
V gene: TRBV19
J gene: TRBJ2-3
CDR3 DNA: TGTGCCAGTAGAAACGACCCCACAGATACGCAGTATTTT
CDR3 protein: CASRNDPTDTQYF

D gene: .
clone size: many
V gene: TRBV11-2
J gene: TRBJ2-5
CDR3 DNA: TGTGCCAGCAGCTTAGGACCTGGACCACAAGAGACCCAGTACTTC
CDR3 protein: CASSLGPGPQETQYF

D gene: TRBD2
clone size: few
V gene: TRBV10-3
J gene: TRBJ2-1
CDR3 DNA: TGTGCCATCAGTCTGACTAGCGGGACCTTCATTGAGCAGTTCTTC
CDR3 protein: CAISLTSGTFIEQFF

D gene: .
clone size: .
V gene: TRBV20-1
J gene: TRBJ2-2
CDR3 DNA: TGCAGTGCCCGTGAGGTGACTAGTGACACCGGGGAGCTGTTTTTT
CDR3 protein: CSAREVTSDTGELFF

D gene: .
clone size: few
V gene: TRBV11-3
J gene: TRBJ1-1
CDR3 DNA: TGTGCCAGCAGCTTAGACTCGGGCGAAGCTTTCTTT
CDR3 protein: CASSLDSGEAFF

D gene: TRBD2
clone size: .
V gene: TRBV7-9
J gene: TRBJ2-3
CDR3 DNA: TGTGCCAGCAGCTTAGACCTAACTAGCGGCCTCCTCACAGATACGCAGTATTTT
CDR3 protein: CASSLDLTSGLLTDTQYF

D gene: .
clone size: many
V gene: TRBV2
J gene: TRBJ2-7
CDR3 DNA: TGTGCCAGCAGGGACTGGCACTCCTACGAGCAGTACTTC
CDR3 protein: CASRDWHSYEQYF

D gene: TRBD2
clone size: .
V gene: TRBV7-6
J gene: TRBJ2-1
CDR3 DNA: TGTGCCAGCAGCTCTGGACTAGCGGGACCCCCTGAGCAGTTCTTC
CDR3 protein: CASSSGLAGPPEQFF

D gene: .
clone size: many
V gene: TRBV12-3/TRBV12-4
J gene: TRBJ1-3
CDR3 DNA: TGTGCCAGCAGGGGCGGGTTTAACACCATATATTTT
CDR3 protein: CASRGGFNTIYF

D gene: TRBD2
clone size: .
V gene: TRBV28
J gene: TRBJ2-7
CDR3 DNA: TGTGCCAGCAGTCCCCCGGGGAGGGGCGCCGAGCAGTACTTC
CDR3 protein: CASSPPGRGAEQYF

D gene: .
clone size: .
V gene: TRBV5-1
J gene: TRBJ2-1
CDR3 DNA: TGCGCCAGCAGCTTGGATTCCAGGGCTGGTGAGCAGTTCTTC
CDR3 protein: CASSLDSRAGEQFF

D gene: .
clone size: .
V gene: TRBV20-1
J gene: TRBJ1-1
CDR3 DNA: TGCAGTGCTACCCCATTGGAGGGAGGAGTGAACACTGAAGCTTTCTTT
CDR3 protein: CSATPLEGGVNTEAFF

D gene: .
clone size: few
V gene: TRBV6-2/TRBV6-3
J gene: TRBJ1-5
CDR3 DNA: TGTGCCAGCAGTTTAGTTCCCGGGGAAAACAATCAGCCCCAGCATTTT
CDR3 protein: CASSLVPGENNQPQHF

D gene: .
clone size: few
V gene: TRBV4-3
J gene: TRBJ2-7
CDR3 DNA: TGCGCCAGCAGCCAAGACGCCGGAGTAGCCTACGAGCAGTACTTC
CDR3 protein: CASSQDAGVAYEQYF

D gene: TRBD2
clone size: .
V gene: TRBV6-2/TRBV6-3
J gene: TRBJ2-3
CDR3 DNA: TGTGCCAGCAGTTATGGAGCGGGGCCTCTGCCTACGCAGTATTTT
CDR3 protein: CASSYGAGPLPTQYF

D gene: TRBD1
clone size: .
V gene: TRBV7-9
J gene: TRBJ2-7
CDR3 DNA: TGTGCCAGCAGCCGCACCGCCTGGGACAGCAACTACGAGCAGTACTTC
CDR3 protein: CASSRTAWDSNYEQYF

D gene: .
clone size: many
V gene: TRBV18
J gene: TRBJ1-1
CDR3 DNA: TGTGCCAGCTCAAAGGCAGGATCGAACACTGAAGCTTTCTTT
CDR3 protein: CASSKAGSNTEAFF

D gene: TRBD2
clone size: many
V gene: TRBV3-1
J gene: TRBJ2-7
CDR3 DNA: TGTGCCAGCAGCCAAGGCAAGGGACTACCAGAGGTCCTCCCGCGCTACGAGCAGTACTTC
CDR3 protein: CASSQGKGLPEVLPRYEQYF

D gene: .
clone size: many
V gene: TRBV11-2
J gene: TRBJ1-5
CDR3 DNA: TGTGCCAGTGGAAAAGGGCCGCTTCAGCCCCAGCATTTT
CDR3 protein: CASGKGPLQPQHF

D gene: .
clone size: .
V gene: TRBV7-9
J gene: TRBJ2-7
CDR3 DNA: TGTGTCAGCAGCTCCCAAAACTACGAGCAGTACTTC
CDR3 protein: CVSSSQNYEQYF

D gene: .
clone size: .
V gene: TRBV6-2/TRBV6-3
J gene: TRBJ2-7
CDR3 DNA: TGTGCCAGCAGTTATTATGACGAGCAGTACTTC
CDR3 protein: CASSYYDEQYF

D gene: .
clone size: .
V gene: TRBV21-1
J gene: TRBJ2-1
CDR3 DNA: TGTGCCAGCAGCAAAGGACCCCAGACTAGCGGGTTTAATGAGCAGTTCTTC
CDR3 protein: CASSKGPQTSGFNEQFF

D gene: .
clone size: few
V gene: TRBV20-1
J gene: TRBJ2-2
CDR3 DNA: TGCAGTGCTAGAGATCACGGGGGAAGGAACACCGGGGAGCTGTTTTTT
CDR3 protein: CSARDHGGRNTGELFF

D gene: TRBD2
clone size: many
V gene: TRBV12-3/TRBV12-4
J gene: TRBJ2-2
CDR3 DNA: TGTGCCAGCAGTTTCCTAGCGGTGGGCGGGGAGCTGTTTTTT
CDR3 protein: CASSFLAVGGELFF

D gene: .
clone size: few
V gene: TRBV20-1
J gene: TRBJ1-2
CDR3 DNA: TGCAGTGCGACGACGGTTAACTATGGCTACACCTTC
CDR3 protein: CSATTVNYGYTF

D gene: TRBD2
clone size: .
V gene: TRBV18
J gene: TRBJ2-3
CDR3 DNA: TGTGCCAGCTCTCCGCTCTCCGGACTAGCGGGGAGAACTAGCACAGATACGCAGTATTTT
CDR3 protein: CASSPLSGLAGRTSTDTQYF

D gene: .
clone size: many
V gene: TRBV15
J gene: TRBJ1-5
CDR3 DNA: TGTGCCACCAGCAGAGATTTAGGGCAGCCCCAGCATTTT
CDR3 protein: CATSRDLGQPQHF

D gene: .
clone size: few
V gene: TRBV9
J gene: TRBJ2-5
CDR3 DNA: TGTGCCAGCAGCGTAGATGTGGCAGAAGAGACCCAGTACTTC
CDR3 protein: CASSVDVAEETQYF

D gene: .
clone size: many
V gene: TRBV7-9
J gene: TRBJ1-2
CDR3 DNA: TGTGCCAGCAGCTTAGTCTCATTATGGGAGCGCAAAGTCTATGGCTACACCTTC
CDR3 protein: CASSLVSLWERKVYGYTF

D gene: .
clone size: .
V gene: TRBV4-1
J gene: TRBJ1-3
CDR3 DNA: TGCGCCAGCAGCCAATTGACGGGAGGTAATGGAAACACCATATATTTT
CDR3 protein: CASSQLTGGNGNTIYF

D gene: TRBD1
clone size: many
V gene: TRBV27
J gene: TRBJ1-5
CDR3 DNA: TGTGCCAGCAGTCGACAGGGGAATCAGCCCCAGCATTTT
CDR3 protein: CASSRQGNQPQHF

D gene: .
clone size: many
V gene: TRBV29-1
J gene: TRBJ2-1
CDR3 DNA: TGCAGCGTGGGGGGAGTTCGTGAGCAGTTCTTC
CDR3 protein: CSVGGVREQFF

D gene: .
clone size: .
V gene: TRBV20-1
J gene: TRBJ1-5
CDR3 DNA: TGCAGTGCTAACAGAGGCAATCAGCCCCAGCATTTT
CDR3 protein: CSANRGNQPQHF

D gene: .
clone size: many
V gene: TRBV19
J gene: TRBJ2-2
CDR3 DNA: TGTGCCAGTAGTATGCGTCAGACGAACACCGGGGAGCTGTTTTTT
CDR3 protein: CASSMRQTNTGELFF

D gene: TRBD1
clone size: many
V gene: TRBV6-2/TRBV6-3
J gene: TRBJ1-1
CDR3 DNA: TGTGCCAGCAGTTACCAAGACAGGGGGCGACCTGAAGCTTTCTTT
CDR3 protein: CASSYQDRGRPEAFF

D gene: .
clone size: .
V gene: TRBV29-1
J gene: TRBJ1-5
CDR3 DNA: TGCAGCGTAGCCGGGACCAATCAGCCCCAGCATTTT
CDR3 protein: CSVAGTNQPQHF

D gene: .
clone size: few
V gene: TRBV10-3
J gene: TRBJ2-3
CDR3 DNA: TGTGCCATCAGTGATAGGGCTGGCACAGATACGCAGTATTTT
CDR3 protein: CAISDRAGTDTQYF

D gene: .
clone size: .
V gene: TRBV25-1
J gene: TRBJ1-4
CDR3 DNA: TGTGCCAGCAGTGAACAAGGAAATAATGAAAAACTGTTTTTT
CDR3 protein: CASSEQGNNEKLFF